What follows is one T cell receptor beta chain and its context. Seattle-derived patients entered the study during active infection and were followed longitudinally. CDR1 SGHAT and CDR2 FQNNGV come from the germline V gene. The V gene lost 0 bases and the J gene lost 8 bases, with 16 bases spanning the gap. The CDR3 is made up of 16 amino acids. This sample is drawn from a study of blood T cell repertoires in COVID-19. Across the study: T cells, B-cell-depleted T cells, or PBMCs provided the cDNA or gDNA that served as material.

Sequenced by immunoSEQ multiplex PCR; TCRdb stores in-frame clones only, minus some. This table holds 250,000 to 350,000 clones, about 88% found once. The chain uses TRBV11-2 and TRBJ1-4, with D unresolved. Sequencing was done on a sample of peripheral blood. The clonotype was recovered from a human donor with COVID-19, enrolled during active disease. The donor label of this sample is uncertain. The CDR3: CASSLDRAGSIEKLFF. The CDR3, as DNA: TGTGCCAGCAGCTTAGATCGGGCGGGAAGTATCGAAAAACTGTTTTTT.